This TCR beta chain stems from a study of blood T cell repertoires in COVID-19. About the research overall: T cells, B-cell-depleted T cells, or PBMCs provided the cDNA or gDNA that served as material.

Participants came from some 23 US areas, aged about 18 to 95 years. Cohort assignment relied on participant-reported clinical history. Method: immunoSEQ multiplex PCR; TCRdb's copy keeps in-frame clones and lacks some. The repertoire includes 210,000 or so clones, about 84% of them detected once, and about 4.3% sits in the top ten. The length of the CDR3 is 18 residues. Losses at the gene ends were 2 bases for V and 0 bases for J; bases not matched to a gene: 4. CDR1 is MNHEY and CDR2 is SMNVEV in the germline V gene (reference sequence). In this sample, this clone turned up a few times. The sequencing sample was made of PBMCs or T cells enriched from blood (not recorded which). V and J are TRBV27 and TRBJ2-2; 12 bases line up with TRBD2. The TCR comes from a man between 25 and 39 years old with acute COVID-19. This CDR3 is CASSLRLAGGPNTGELFF. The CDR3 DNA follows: TGTGCCAGCAGTTTACGTCTAGCGGGGGGGCCGAACACCGGGGAGCTGTTTTTT.